This passage covers 21 T cell receptor beta chains from one sample sequenced in a study of control samples from healthy donors and cancer patients. Assay: immunoSEQ multiplex PCR; the TCRdb copy retains only in-frame clones and omits some. The data hold approximately 63,000 clones, with around 85% observed a single time. Input material: blood. Every receptor here comes from a man in his forties in good health.

The rearrangement joins TRBV3-1 (or the pseudogene TRBV3-2) to TRBJ2-3; TRBD2 matches 7 bases. The J segment lost 0 bases and the V segment lost 8 bases, leaving 14 bases of the junction unmatched. The CDR3 runs 17 residues. The germline V gene encodes CDR1 LGHDT and CDR2 YNNKEL (reference sequence). Here the CDR3 DNA reads TGTGCCAGCCACTGGGCTAGCGGTTCTTCTAGCACAGATACGCAGTATTTT. Its translation is CASHWASGSSSTDTQYF.

The chain has TRBV6-5 and TRBJ1-1; 9 bases are a match to TRBD1. The CDR3 runs to 15 residues. In germline, CDR1 is MNHEY, CDR2 SVGAGI. V shed 10 bases, J shed 1 base, and the junction held 10 bases outside the gene matches. CDR3 coding DNA: TGTGCCATCGGCTACAGGGGGCTTGGGAACACTGAAGCTTTCTTT. Residues: CAIGYRGLGNTEAFF.

V usage is TRBV4-3 and J usage is TRBJ2-1; perhaps TRBD2 as D (6 bases). This CDR3 has 15 residues. The V and J ends lost 3 bases and 7 bases respectively, with 16 bases between them. Germline CDR1 and CDR2: LGHNA and YSLEER. CDR3 sequence (DNA): TGCGCCAGCAGCCAGGGGGACTCCACCTGGAATGAGCAGTTCTTC. Translated: CASSQGDSTWNEQFF.

The chain couples TRBV24-1 to TRBJ2-1, with TRBD2 identical over 8 bases. Germline trimming cut 2 bases from V and 0 bases from J; bases unmatched to any gene: 2. This CDR3 has 16 amino acids. Germline values: CDR1 KGHDR, CDR2 SFDVKD. Here the CDR3 reads CATSDSSGGSYNEQFF. CDR3 coding DNA: TGTGCCACCAGTGATTCGAGCGGGGGCTCCTACAATGAGCAGTTCTTC.

The rearrangement uses TRBV18 and TRBJ1-1; 7 bases are a match to TRBD1. The V gene end was trimmed by 3 bases and the J gene end by 4 bases; junction bases not matched to a gene: 5. CDR1 KGHSH and CDR2 LQKENI come from the germline V gene. This CDR3 contains 14 residues. The CDR3 sequence: CASSPQGVGTEAFF. The DNA of the CDR3 is TGTGCCAGCTCACCGCAGGGGGTGGGCACTGAAGCTTTCTTT.

This chain connects TRBV14 to TRBJ2-1; 7 bases match TRBD2. Germline CDR1 reads SGHDN; CDR2 reads FVKESK. Trimming at V came to 0 bases and at J to 8 bases, leaving 10 bases not matched to a gene. The CDR3 is made up of 16 amino acids. The CDR3 loop is CASSQDLGLVIHEQFF. In DNA, the CDR3 is TGTGCCAGCAGCCAAGATCTCGGACTAGTAATCCATGAGCAGTTCTTC.

This chain connects TRBV18 to TRBJ1-1, with D hard to call. Trimming pared 1 base from V and 1 base from J, leaving 4 bases between. The CDR3 has 13 residues. Looked up from germline, CDR1 is KGHSH and CDR2 is LQKENI. CDR3 residues: CASSPQGNTEAFF. The CDR3 nucleotides read TGTGCCAGCTCACCACAGGGGAACACTGAAGCTTTCTTT.

V and J are TRBV6-2 or TRBV6-3 and TRBJ1-1; perhaps TRBD1 as D (6 bases). The CDR3 contains 15 residues. CDR1 MNHEY and CDR2 SVGEGT come from the germline V gene. V gave up 5 bases and J gave up 8 bases, with 21 bases separating them. For the CDR3, the DNA is TGTGCCAGCAGTCTTCCCGAGGGACACAGTACCGAAGCTTTCTTT. It is translated as CASSLPEGHSTEAFF.

J is TRBJ1-2 and V is TRBV28, with D tentatively TRBD1 (6 bases). CDR1 and CDR2 from the germline V gene are MDHEN and SYDVKM. This CDR3 is built from 12 residues. V lost 3 bases, J lost 6 bases, and 8 bases lay in between. CDR3 nucleotide sequence: TGTGCCAGCAGTTTGGGGACACATGGCTACACCTTC. Translating it yields CASSLGTHGYTF.

This chain uses TRBV6-4 with TRBJ2-2; D ambiguous. Germline V gene sequence: CDR1 MRHNA, CDR2 SNTAGT. CDR3 length equals 13 residues. The V end lost 5 bases, the J end lost 2 bases, and 6 bases lay between the germline ends. The CDR3 DNA reads TGTGCCAGCAGTTTCCCCAACACCGGGGAGCTGTTTTTT. It translates to CASSFPNTGELFF.

This sequence joins TRBV5-6 and TRBJ2-4; either TRBD1 or TRBD2 may fit D (6 bases each). The germline V and J ends were trimmed by 0 bases and 1 base, with 14 bases remaining between them. The germline V gene has CDR1 SGHDT and CDR2 YYEEEE. The CDR3 runs to 17 residues. CDR3 sequence (DNA): TGTGCCAGCAGCTTGGTTCCGGGGGCGACGGCCAAAAACATTCAGTACTTC. It is translated as CASSLVPGATAKNIQYF.

The genes are TRBV4-2 and TRBJ1-1; no firm D call. CDR3 length: 15 amino acids. From germline, CDR1 is LGHNA and CDR2 YNFKEQ. Trimming removed 0 bases from V and 0 bases from J, with 8 bases in between. This CDR3 reads CASSQERTLNTEAFF. The CDR3 DNA follows: TGTGCCAGCAGCCAAGAAAGGACGTTGAACACTGAAGCTTTCTTT.

V gene TRBV19 combines with J gene TRBJ1-2; D perhaps matches TRBD1 (6 bases). This CDR3 is 15 amino acids long. The germline CDR1 and CDR2 sequences are LNHDA and SQIVND (reference sequence). The V end was cut by 6 bases, the J end by 4 bases, with 18 bases between. CDR3 sequence reads: CASSYHTGGGYGYTF. The CDR3 DNA follows: TGTGCCAGTAGCTATCATACAGGAGGGGGCTATGGCTACACCTTC.

CDR3 sequence: CATGTLDSPLHF. CDR3 nucleotides: TGTGCCACCGGGACGTTGGATTCACCCCTCCACTTT. The chain recombines TRBV19 with TRBJ1-6, with D tentatively TRBD1 (5 bases). The CDR3 has 12 amino acids. Trimming stripped 10 bases from V and 8 bases from J, with 12 bases between. Looked up from germline, CDR1 is LNHDA and CDR2 is SQIVND (reference sequence).

This clone was seen a few times. The chain's CDR3 is CASSIPDRVYQPQHF. The DNA of the CDR3 is TGTGCCAGTAGTATCCCGGACAGGGTGTATCAGCCCCAGCATTTT. The chain couples TRBV19 to TRBJ1-5, with 8 bases matching TRBD1. With 3 bases clipped from V and 5 bases from J, the junction kept 6 bases outside the gene matches. This CDR3 region has 15 residues. CDR1 is LNHDA, CDR2 SQIVND, per germline (reference sequence).

This clone was detected once. The germline gene is not matched at one end of the junction; a read error may be the cause. This sequence joins TRBV6-6 and TRBJ1-2, with D perhaps matching TRBD1 (6 bases). Germline V CDR1 and CDR2: MNHNY, SVGAGI (reference sequence). The CDR3 totals 13 residues. The CDR3: CASSLGGGPHLYF. In nucleotides, the CDR3 is TGTGCCAGCAGTCTAGGGGGGGGTCCGCACCTCTACTTC.

V and J are TRBV6-5 and TRBJ1-2; perhaps TRBD1 as D (5 bases). CDR3 length: 14 residues. With 0 bases removed from V and 2 bases from J, the gap between germline ends came to 7 bases. The V gene's germline CDR1 is MNHEY and CDR2 SVGAGI. CDR3 sequence (DNA): TGTGCCAGCAGTTACTCTCGGACAAACTATGGCTACACCTTC. Protein product: CASSYSRTNYGYTF.

The chain recombines TRBV10-2 with TRBJ2-1; possible D gene TRBD2, 6 bases. CDR3 length: 16 amino acids. Germline V gene lookup returns CDR1 WSHSY and CDR2 SAAADI. With 0 bases removed from V and 7 bases from J, the gap between germline ends came to 16 bases. CDR3 residues: CASSESSTGVNNEQFF. CDR3 in DNA: TGCGCCAGCAGTGAGTCGTCAACGGGAGTGAATAATGAGCAGTTCTTC.

The sample holds a few counts of this clone. The chain links TRBV7-2 to TRBJ1-2; D gene uncertain. Trimming pared 3 bases from V and 6 bases from J, leaving 14 bases between. Germline V CDR1 and CDR2: SGHTA, FQGNSA. CDR3 length equals 14 residues. The CDR3 bases are TGTGCCAGCAGCTTTACGGGCTCCGGGGATGGCTACACCTTC. Protein product: CASSFTGSGDGYTF.

This chain joins TRBV11-3 and TRBJ2-7; 8 bases agree with TRBD1. J lost 4 bases, V lost 5 bases, and 7 bases had no gene match. Per the germline V gene, CDR1 is SGHNT and CDR2 is YENEEA. There are 14 residues in the CDR3. CDR3 sequence reads: CASSATGADYEQYF. Written as DNA, the CDR3 is TGTGCCAGCAGCGCGACAGGGGCGGATTACGAGCAGTACTTC.

The chain has TRBV5-1 and TRBJ1-1, with D possibly matching TRBD1 (6 bases). CDR3 length: 15 residues. Germline loops: CDR1 SGHRS, CDR2 YFSETQ. V was pared by 4 bases and J by 1 base, with 14 bases between. In DNA, the CDR3 is TGCGCCAGCAGCGTGAGGGGGACCGGGAACACTGAAGCTTTCTTT. Its protein is CASSVRGTGNTEAFF. The full variable domain, in which reference TRBV5-1 and TRBJ1-1 provide the parts outside the CDR3, is KAGVTQTPRYLIKTRGQQVTLSCSPISGHRSVSWYQQTPGQGLQFLFEYFSETQRNKGNFPGRFSGRQFSNSRSEMNVSTLELGDSALYLCASSVRGTGNTEAFFGQGTRLTVV.